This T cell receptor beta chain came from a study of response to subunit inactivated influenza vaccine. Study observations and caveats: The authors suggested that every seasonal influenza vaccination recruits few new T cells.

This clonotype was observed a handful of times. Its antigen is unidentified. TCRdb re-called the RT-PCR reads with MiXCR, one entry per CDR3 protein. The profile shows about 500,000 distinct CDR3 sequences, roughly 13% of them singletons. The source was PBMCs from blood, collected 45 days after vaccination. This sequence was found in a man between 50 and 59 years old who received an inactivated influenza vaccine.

The CDR3 DNA reads TGCAGTGCTAGACCTCGTTTTAGGAAATCGAACACCGGGGAGCTGTTTTTT. It is translated as CSARPRFRKSNTGELFF. The chain links TRBV20-1 to TRBJ2-2; no firm D call. With 2 bases removed from V and 0 bases from J, the gap between germline ends came to 16 bases. CDR3 size: 17 residues. Germline V gives CDR1 DFQATT, CDR2 SNEGSKA (reference sequence).